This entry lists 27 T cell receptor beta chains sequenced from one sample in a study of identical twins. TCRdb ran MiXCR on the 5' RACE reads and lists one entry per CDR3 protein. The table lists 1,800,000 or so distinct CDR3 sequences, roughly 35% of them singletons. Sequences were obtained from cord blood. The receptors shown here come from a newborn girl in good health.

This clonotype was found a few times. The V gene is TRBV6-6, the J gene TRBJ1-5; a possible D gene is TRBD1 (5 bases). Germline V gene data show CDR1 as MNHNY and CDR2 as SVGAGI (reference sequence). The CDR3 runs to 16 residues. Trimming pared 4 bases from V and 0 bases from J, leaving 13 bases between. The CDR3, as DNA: TGTGCCAGCAGTTCCAAACAGGCGAATAGCAATCAGCCCCAGCATTTT. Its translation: CASSSKQANSNQPQHF.

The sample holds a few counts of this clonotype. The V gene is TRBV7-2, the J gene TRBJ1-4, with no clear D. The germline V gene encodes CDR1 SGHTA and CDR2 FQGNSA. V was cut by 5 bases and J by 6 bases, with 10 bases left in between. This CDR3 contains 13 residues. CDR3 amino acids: CASSKRPDEKLFF. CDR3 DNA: TGTGCCAGCAGCAAACGTCCCGATGAAAAACTGTTTTTT.

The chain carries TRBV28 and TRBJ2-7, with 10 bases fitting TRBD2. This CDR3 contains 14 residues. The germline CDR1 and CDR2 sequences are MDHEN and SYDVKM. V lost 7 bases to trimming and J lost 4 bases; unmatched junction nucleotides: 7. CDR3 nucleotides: TGTGCCAGCATAAGCGGGAGGGCCAGTTACGAGCAGTACTTC. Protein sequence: CASISGRASYEQYF.

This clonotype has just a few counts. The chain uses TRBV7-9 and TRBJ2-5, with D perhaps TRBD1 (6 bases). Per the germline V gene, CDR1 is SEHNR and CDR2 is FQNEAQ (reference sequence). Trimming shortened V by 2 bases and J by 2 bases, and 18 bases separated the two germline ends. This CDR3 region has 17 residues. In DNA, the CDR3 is TGTGCCAGCAGCTTAAATCCCGGACAGCCTCGACAAGAGACCCAGTACTTC. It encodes CASSLNPGQPRQETQYF.

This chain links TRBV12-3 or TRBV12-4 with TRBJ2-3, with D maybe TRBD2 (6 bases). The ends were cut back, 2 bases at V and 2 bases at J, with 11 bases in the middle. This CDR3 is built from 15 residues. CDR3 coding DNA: TGTGCCAGCAGTTTAAGGGGACTTATCACAGATACGCAGTATTTT. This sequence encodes CASSLRGLITDTQYF.

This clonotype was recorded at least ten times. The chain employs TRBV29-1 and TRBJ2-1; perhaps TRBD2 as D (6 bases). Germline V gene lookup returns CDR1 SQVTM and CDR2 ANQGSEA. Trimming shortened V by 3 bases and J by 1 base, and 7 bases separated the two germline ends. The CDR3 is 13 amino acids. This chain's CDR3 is CSVETRSYNEQFF. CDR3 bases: TGCAGCGTTGAGACTAGATCCTACAATGAGCAGTTCTTC.

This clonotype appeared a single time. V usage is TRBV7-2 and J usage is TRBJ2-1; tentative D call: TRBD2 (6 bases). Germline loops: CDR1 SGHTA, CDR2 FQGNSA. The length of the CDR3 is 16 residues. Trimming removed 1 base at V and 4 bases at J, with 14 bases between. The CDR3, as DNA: TGTGCCAGCAGCTTAGTCCCTGGCGGGGTATACAATGAGCAGTTCTTC. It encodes CASSLVPGGVYNEQFF. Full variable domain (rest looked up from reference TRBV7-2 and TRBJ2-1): GAGVSQSPSNKVTEKGKDVELRCDPISGHTALYWYRQSLGQGLEFLIYFQGNSAPDKSGLPSDRFSAERTGGSVSTLTIQRTQQEDSAVYLCASSLVPGGVYNEQFFGPGTRLTVL.

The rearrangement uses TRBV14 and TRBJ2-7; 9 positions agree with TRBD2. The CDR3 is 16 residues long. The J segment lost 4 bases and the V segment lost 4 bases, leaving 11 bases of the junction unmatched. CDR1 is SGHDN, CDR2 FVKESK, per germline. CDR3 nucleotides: TGTGCCAGCAGCCCCAAAGGCCTAGCGGGGTATTACGAGCAGTACTTC. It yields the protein CASSPKGLAGYYEQYF.

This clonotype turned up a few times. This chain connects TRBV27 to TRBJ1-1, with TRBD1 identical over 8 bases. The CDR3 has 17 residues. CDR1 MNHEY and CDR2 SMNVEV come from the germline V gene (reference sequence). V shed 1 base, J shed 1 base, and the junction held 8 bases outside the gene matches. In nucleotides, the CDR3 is TGTGCCAGCAGTTTATGTGGACAGGGCAAGGGGAACACTGAAGCTTTCTTT. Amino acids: CASSLCGQGKGNTEAFF.

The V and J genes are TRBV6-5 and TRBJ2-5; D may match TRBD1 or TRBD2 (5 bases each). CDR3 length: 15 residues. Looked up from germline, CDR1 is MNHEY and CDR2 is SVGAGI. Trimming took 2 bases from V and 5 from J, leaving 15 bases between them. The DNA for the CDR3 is TGTGCCAGCAGTTACGAGGGTGGGGGACGGGAGACCCAGTACTTC. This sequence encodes CASSYEGGGRETQYF.

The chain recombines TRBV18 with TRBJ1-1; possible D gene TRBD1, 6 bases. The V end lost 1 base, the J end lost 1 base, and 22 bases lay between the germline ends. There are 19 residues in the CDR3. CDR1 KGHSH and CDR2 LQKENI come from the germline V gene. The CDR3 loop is CASSPLLSVVRGPNTEAFF. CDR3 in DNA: TGTGCCAGCTCACCACTTTTATCCGTTGTCAGGGGCCCGAACACTGAAGCTTTCTTT.

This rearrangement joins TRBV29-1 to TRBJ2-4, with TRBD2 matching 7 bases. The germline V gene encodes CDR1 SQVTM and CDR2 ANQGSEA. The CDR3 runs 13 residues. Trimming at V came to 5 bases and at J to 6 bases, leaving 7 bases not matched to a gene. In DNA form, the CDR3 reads TGCAGCGTTCGGGCGGGAGTCGGAAACATTCAGTACTTC. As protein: CSVRAGVGNIQYF.

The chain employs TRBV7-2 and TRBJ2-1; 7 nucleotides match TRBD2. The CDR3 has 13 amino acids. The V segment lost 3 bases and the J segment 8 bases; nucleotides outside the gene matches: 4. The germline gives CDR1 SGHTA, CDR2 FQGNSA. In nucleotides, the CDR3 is TGTGCCAGCAGCTTTCGACTAGCCGATGAGCAGTTCTTC. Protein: CASSFRLADEQFF.

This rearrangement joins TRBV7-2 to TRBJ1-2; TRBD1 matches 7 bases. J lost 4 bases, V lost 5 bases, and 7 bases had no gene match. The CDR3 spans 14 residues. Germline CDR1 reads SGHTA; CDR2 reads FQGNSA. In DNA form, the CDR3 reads TGTGCCAGCAGCATAAGACAGGGCGCCTATGGCTACACCTTC. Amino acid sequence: CASSIRQGAYGYTF. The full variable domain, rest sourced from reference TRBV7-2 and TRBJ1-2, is GAGVSQSPSNKVTEKGKDVELRCDPISGHTALYWYRQSLGQGLEFLIYFQGNSAPDKSGLPSDRFSAERTGGSVSTLTIQRTQQEDSAVYLCASSIRQGAYGYTFGSGTRLTVV.

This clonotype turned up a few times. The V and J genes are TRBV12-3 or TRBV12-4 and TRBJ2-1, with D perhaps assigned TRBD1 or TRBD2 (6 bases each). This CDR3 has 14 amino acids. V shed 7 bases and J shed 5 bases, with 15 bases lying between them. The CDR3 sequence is CASIPTGAHNEQFF. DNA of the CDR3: TGTGCCAGCATCCCCACGGGGGCCCACAATGAGCAGTTCTTC.

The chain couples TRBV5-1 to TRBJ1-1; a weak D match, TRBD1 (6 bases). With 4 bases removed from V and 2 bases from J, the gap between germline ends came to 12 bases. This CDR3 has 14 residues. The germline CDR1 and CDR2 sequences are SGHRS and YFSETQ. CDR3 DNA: TGCGCCAGCAGCAAGGGACATCAAAACACTGAAGCTTTCTTT. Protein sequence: CASSKGHQNTEAFF.

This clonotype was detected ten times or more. CDR3 sequence: CSVAGTSENNEQFF. Here the CDR3 DNA reads TGCAGCGTTGCCGGGACTAGCGAGAACAATGAGCAGTTCTTC. The rearrangement joins TRBV29-1 to TRBJ2-1, with 10 bases that match TRBD2. The CDR3 totals 14 residues. From germline, CDR1 is SQVTM and CDR2 ANQGSEA. V trimming: 4 bases; J trimming: 5 bases; junction bases outside the gene matches: 5.

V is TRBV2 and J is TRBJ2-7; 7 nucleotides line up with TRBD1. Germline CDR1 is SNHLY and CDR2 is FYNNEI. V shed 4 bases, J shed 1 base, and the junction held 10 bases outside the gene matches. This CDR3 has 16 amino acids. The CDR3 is CASSALQGPLSYEQYF. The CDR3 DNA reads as TGTGCCAGCAGTGCCCTACAGGGGCCCCTATCCTACGAGCAGTACTTC.

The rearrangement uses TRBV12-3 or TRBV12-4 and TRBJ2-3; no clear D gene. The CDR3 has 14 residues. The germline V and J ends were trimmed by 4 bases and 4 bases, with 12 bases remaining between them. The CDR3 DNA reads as TGTGCCAGCAGTTCCTCCTATTCGTCAGATACGCAGTATTTT. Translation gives CASSSSYSSDTQYF.

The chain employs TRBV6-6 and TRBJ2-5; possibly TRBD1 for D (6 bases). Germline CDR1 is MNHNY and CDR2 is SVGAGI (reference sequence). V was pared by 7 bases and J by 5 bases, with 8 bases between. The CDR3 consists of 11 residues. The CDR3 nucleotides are TGTGCCAGCATGAGGGGGGAGACCCAGTACTTC. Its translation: CASMRGETQYF.

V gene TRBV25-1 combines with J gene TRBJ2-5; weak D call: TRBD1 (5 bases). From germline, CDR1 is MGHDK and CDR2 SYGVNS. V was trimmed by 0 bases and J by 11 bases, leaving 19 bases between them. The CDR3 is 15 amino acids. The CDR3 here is CASSEYEKGWIGQYF. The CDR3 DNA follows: TGTGCCAGCAGTGAATACGAGAAGGGGTGGATTGGGCAGTACTTC.

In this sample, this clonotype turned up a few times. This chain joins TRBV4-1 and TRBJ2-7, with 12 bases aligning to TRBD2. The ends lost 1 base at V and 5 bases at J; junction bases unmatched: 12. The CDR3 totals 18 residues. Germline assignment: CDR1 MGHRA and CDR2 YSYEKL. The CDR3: CASSQATSGGYRFHEQYF. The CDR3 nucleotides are TGCGCCAGCAGCCAAGCGACTAGCGGGGGTTATCGATTCCACGAGCAGTACTTC.

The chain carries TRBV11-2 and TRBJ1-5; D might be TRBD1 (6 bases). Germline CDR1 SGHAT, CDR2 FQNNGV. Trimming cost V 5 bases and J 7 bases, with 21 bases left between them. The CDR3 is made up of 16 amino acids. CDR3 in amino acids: CASSPMLLGANQPQHF. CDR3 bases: TGTGCCAGCAGCCCCATGCTTTTGGGGGCGAACCAGCCCCAGCATTTT.

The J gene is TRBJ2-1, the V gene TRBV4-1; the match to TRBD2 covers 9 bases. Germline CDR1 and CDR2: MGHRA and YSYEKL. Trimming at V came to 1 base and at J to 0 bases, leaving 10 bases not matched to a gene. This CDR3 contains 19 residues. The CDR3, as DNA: TGCGCCAGCAGCCAAGGAATGTTTCTAGCGGGACCCTCCTACAATGAGCAGTTCTTC. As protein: CASSQGMFLAGPSYNEQFF.

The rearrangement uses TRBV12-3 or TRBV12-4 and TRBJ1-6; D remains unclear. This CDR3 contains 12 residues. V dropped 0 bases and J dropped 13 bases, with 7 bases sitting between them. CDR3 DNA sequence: TGTGCCAGCAGTTTAGCCCCTCGCCCCCTCCACTTT. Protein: CASSLAPRPLHF.

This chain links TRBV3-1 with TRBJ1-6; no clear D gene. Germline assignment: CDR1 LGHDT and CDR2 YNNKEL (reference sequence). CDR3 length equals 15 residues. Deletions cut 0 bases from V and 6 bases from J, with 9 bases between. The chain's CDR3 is CASSQEPSGNSPLHF. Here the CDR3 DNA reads TGTGCCAGCAGCCAAGAGCCCTCGGGTAATTCACCCCTCCACTTT.

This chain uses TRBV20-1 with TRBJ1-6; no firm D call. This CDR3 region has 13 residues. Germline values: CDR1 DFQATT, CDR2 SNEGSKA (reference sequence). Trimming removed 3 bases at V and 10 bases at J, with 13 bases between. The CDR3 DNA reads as TGCAGTGCTAGTTCACTTGTTGGCTCACCCCTCCACTTT. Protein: CSASSLVGSPLHF.